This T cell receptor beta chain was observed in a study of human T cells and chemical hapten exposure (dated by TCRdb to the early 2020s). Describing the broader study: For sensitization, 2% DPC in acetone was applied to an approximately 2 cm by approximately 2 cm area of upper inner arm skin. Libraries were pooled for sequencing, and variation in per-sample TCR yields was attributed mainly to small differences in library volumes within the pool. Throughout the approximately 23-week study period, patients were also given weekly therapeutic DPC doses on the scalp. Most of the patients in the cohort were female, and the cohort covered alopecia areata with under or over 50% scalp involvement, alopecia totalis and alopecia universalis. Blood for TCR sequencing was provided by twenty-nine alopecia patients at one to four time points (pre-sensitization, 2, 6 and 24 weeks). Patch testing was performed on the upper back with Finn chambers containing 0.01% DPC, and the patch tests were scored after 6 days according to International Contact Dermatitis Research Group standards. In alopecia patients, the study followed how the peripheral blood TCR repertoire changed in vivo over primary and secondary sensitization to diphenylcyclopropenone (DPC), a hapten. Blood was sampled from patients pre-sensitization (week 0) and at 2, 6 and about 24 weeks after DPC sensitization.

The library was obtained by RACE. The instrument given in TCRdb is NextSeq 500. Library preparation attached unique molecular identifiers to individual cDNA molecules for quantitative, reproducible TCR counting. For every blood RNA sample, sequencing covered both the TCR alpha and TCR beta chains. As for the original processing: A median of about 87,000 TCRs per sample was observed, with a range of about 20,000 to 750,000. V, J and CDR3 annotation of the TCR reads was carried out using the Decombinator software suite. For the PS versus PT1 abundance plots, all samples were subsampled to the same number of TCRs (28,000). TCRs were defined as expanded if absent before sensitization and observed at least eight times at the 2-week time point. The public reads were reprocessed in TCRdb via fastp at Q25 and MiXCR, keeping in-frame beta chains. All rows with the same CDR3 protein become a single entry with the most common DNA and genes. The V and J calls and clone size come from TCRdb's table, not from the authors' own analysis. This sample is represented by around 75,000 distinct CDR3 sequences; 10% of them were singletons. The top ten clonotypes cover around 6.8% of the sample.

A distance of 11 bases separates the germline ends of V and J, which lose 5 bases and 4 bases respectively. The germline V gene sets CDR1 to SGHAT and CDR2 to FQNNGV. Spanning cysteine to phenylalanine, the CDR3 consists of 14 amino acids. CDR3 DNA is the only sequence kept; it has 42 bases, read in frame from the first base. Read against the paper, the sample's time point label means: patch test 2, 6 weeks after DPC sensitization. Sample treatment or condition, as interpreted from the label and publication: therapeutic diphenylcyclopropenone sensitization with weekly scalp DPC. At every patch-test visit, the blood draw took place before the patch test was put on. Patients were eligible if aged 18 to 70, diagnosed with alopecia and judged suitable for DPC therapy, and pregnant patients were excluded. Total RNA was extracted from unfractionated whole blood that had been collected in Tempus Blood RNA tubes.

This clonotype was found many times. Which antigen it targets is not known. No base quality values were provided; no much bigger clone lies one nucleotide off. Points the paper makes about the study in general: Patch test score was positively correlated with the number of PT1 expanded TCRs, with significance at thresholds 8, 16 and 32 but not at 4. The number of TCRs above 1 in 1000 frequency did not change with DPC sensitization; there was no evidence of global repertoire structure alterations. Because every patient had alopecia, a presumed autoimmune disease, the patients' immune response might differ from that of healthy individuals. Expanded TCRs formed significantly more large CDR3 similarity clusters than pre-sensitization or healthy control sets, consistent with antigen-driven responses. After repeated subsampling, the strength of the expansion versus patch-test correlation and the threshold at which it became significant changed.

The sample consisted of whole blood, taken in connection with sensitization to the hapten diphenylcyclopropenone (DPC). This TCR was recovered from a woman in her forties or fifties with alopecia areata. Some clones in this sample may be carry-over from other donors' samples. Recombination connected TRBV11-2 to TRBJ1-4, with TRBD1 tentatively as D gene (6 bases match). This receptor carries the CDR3 CASSKDRINEKLFF. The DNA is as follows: TGTGCCAGCAGCAAAGACAGGATTAATGAAAAACTGTTTTTT.